The next 5 T cell receptor beta chains were all read from a single sample in a study of early T cells in non-severe SARS-CoV-2 infection. TCRdb reprocessed the 5' RACE reads via MiXCR and lists one record per CDR3 protein. The table includes roughly 40,000 distinct CDR3 sequences, around 6.3% detected once. The sequencing here drew on whole blood, taken at baseline. All receptors come from an adult who was a healthcare worker with PCR-confirmed SARS-CoV-2 infection or an uninfected control (not recorded which).

This clonotype showed up many times. The chain is built from TRBV5-1 and TRBJ2-7; 8 nucleotides agree with TRBD1. This CDR3 region has 14 residues. V shed 4 bases and J 2 bases; nucleotides not matched to a gene: 5. CDR1 is SGHRS and CDR2 is YFSETQ in the germline V gene. The chain's CDR3 is CASSDRGDTYEQYF. In nucleotides, the CDR3 is TGCGCCAGCAGCGACAGGGGCGATACCTACGAGCAGTACTTC.

This clonotype was picked up a small number of times. This sequence joins TRBV7-2 and TRBJ1-1, with a possible D match to TRBD1 (5 bases). Germline CDR1 and CDR2: SGHTA and FQGNSA. The CDR3 totals 11 residues. V lost 3 bases to trimming and J lost 8 bases, with 7 bases between them. CDR3 sequence (DNA): TGTGCCAGCAGCTTTGGGGGGGAAGCTTTCTTT. Translating it yields CASSFGGEAFF.

This clonotype has at least ten counts. J is TRBJ1-2 and V is TRBV27; the match to TRBD1 covers 11 bases. CDR3 length: 15 amino acids. V shed 6 bases and J 4 bases; nucleotides not matched to a gene: 7. CDR1 and CDR2 from the germline V gene are MNHEY and SMNVEV (reference sequence). The CDR3 nucleotides read TGTGCCAGCAGAACCGGGACAGGGGGATTCTATGGCTACACCTTC. It translates to CASRTGTGGFYGYTF.

This rearrangement joins TRBV7-2 to TRBJ2-5; no reliable D call. CDR3 size: 12 residues. Germline V lookup: CDR1 SGHTA, CDR2 FQGNSA. Deletions cut 5 bases from V and 5 bases from J, with 9 bases between. The CDR3, as DNA: TGTGCCAGCAGCCTTAATGGGGAGACCCAGTACTTC. It translates to CASSLNGETQYF.

The chain recombines TRBV4-1 with TRBJ1-2, with D maybe TRBD1 (6 bases). The germline V gene has CDR1 MGHRA and CDR2 YSYEKL. V lost 2 bases and J lost 4, with 11 bases in between. CDR3 length: 14 amino acids. CDR3 amino acids: CASSQPGVGYGYTF. DNA of the CDR3: TGCGCCAGCAGCCAACCAGGGGTTGGCTATGGCTACACCTTC.